This is a list of T cell receptor beta chains from one sample in a study of cytomegalovirus exposure and HLA in healthy donors. Method: immunoSEQ multiplex PCR; TCRdb's copy keeps in-frame clones and lacks some. The table shows 200,000 to 250,000 clones, with roughly four fifths occurring only once. Material: PBMCs. These receptors were taken from a middle-aged woman in good health and CMV-seronegative. CDR3s leave out the opening cysteine and the closing phenylalanine or tryptophan. The D gene is left open where the match is weak.

J: TRBJ2-3
D: NA
V: TRBV5-1
CDR3: ASSFEADTQY

J: TRBJ2-7
D: NA
V: TRBV5-6
CDR3: ASSLLRGYEQY

J: TRBJ2-5
D: TRBD1
V: TRBV5-1
CDR3: ASSLAGTGEETQY

J: TRBJ1-2
D: NA
V: TRBV6-5
CDR3: ASSYRRFGEHYGYT

J: TRBJ1-1
D: NA
V: TRBV19
CDR3: ASNQGRTEAF

J: TRBJ2-7
D: NA
V: TRBV7-9
CDR3: ASSVSQAGLGKQY

J: TRBJ1-6
D: NA
V: TRBV15
CDR3: ATSRVTGSSYNSPLH

J: TRBJ2-3
D: NA
V: TRBV6-5
CDR3: ASSYRAGREDTQY

J: TRBJ1-6
D: TRBD1
V: TRBV6-1
CDR3: ASSGDRNSPLH

J: TRBJ1-6
D: NA
V: TRBV2
CDR3: ASSVEGSGYNSPLH

J: TRBJ2-1
D: NA
V: TRBV9
CDR3: ASSVETGYNEQF

J: TRBJ1-2
D: TRBD1
V: TRBV14
CDR3: ASSTTGQGGYGYT

J: TRBJ1-2
D: NA
V: TRBV15
CDR3: ATSRGFVDFYGYT

J: TRBJ1-5
D: NA
V: TRBV19
CDR3: ASNLGAGYNQPQH

J: TRBJ1-6
D: NA
V: TRBV6-5
CDR3: ASFVSSPLH

J: TRBJ2-2
D: NA
V: TRBV16
CDR3: ASSQYFIRGTGELF

J: TRBJ1-1
D: NA
V: TRBV2
CDR3: ASSEGPLGQMNTEAF

J: TRBJ1-2
D: TRBD1
V: TRBV28
CDR3: ASSSGTDYGYT

J: TRBJ2-1
D: TRBD2
V: TRBV19
CDR3: ASSISAGDYNEQF

J: TRBJ2-2
D: NA
V: TRBV6-5
CDR3: ASNGGTGELF

J: TRBJ2-1
D: TRBD2
V: TRBV19
CDR3: ASRSSGDYNEQF

J: TRBJ2-5
D: NA
V: TRBV30
CDR3: AWSGGRHETQY

J: TRBJ1-1
D: TRBD1
V: TRBV11-3
CDR3: ASSTLGTGSEAF

J: TRBJ2-5
D: TRBD1
V: TRBV7-2
CDR3: ASSLGQIQETQY

J: TRBJ2-3
D: NA
V: TRBV5-1
CDR3: ASSLDGGTDTQY

J: TRBJ1-1
D: NA
V: TRBV20-1
CDR3: SAQLRTEAF